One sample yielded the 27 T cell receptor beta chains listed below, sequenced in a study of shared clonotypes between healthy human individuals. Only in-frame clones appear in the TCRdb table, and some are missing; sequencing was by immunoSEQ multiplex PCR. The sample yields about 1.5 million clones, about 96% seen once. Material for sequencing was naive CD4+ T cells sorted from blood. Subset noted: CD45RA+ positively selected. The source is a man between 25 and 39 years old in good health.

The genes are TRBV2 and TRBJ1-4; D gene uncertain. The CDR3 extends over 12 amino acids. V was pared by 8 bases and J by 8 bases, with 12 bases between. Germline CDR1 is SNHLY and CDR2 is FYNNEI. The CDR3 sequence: CASCTLREKLFF. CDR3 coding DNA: TGTGCCAGCTGCACTTTGCGGGAAAAACTGTTTTTT.

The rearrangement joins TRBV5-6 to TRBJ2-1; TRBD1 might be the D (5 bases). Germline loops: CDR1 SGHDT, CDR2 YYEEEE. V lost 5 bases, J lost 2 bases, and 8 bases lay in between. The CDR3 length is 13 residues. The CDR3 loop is CASSWGPYNEQFF. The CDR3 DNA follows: TGTGCCAGCAGTTGGGGCCCCTACAATGAGCAGTTCTTC. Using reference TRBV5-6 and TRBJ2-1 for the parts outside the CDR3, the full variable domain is DAGVTQSPTHLIKTRGQQVTLRCSPKSGHDTVSWYQQALGQGPQFIFQYYEEEERQRGNFPDRFSGHQFPNYSSELNVNALLLGDSALYLCASSWGPYNEQFFGPGTRLTVL.

CDR3 bases: TGTGCCAGCAGTTACGATGGACGCTCTAACTATGGCTACACCTTC. Protein: CASSYDGRSNYGYTF. The rearrangement uses TRBV6-5 and TRBJ1-2, with no clear D. Trimming pared 2 bases from V and 0 bases from J, leaving 10 bases between. The CDR3 has 15 amino acids. Germline loops: CDR1 MNHEY, CDR2 SVGAGI.

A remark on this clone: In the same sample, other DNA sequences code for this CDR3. The CDR3, as DNA: TGTGCCAGCTCACCTGGACTAGCGGGAGTAAGCAATGAGCAGTTCTTC. Protein sequence: CASSPGLAGVSNEQFF. J is TRBJ2-1 and V is TRBV18, with 13 positions matching TRBD2. The V and J ends lost 3 bases and 6 bases, in that order; junction bases with no gene match: 5. Germline V CDR1 and CDR2: KGHSH, LQKENI. The CDR3 is made up of 16 amino acids.

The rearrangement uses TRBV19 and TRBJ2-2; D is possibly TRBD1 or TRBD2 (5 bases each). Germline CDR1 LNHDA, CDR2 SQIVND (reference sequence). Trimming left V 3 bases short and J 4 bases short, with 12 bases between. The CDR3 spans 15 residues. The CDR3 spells CASSMGREVTGELFF. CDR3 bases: TGTGCCAGTAGTATGGGACGCGAGGTCACCGGGGAGCTGTTTTTT. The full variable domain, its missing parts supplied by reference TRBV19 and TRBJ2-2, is DGGITQSPKYLFRKEGQNVTLSCEQNLNHDAMYWYRQDPGQGLRLIYYSQIVNDFQKGDIAEGYSVSREKKESFPLTVTSAQKNPTAFYLCASSMGREVTGELFFGEGSRLTVL.

CDR3 DNA sequence: TGTGCCAGCAATACGGCGGGAGAAGCAGATACGCAGTATTTT. It is translated as CASNTAGEADTQYF. The J gene is TRBJ2-3, the V gene TRBV5-6; 7 nucleotides line up with TRBD2. The CDR3 is made up of 14 amino acids. Trimming cost V 6 bases and J 4 bases; bases outside gene matches: 8. In germline, CDR1 is SGHDT, CDR2 YYEEEE.

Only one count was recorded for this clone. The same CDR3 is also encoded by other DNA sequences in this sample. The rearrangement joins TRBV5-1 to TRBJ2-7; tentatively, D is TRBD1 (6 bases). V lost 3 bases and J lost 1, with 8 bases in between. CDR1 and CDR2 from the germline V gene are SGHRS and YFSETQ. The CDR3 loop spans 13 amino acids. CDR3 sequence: CASSSGQSYEQYF. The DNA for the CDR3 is TGCGCCAGCAGCTCGGGACAATCCTACGAGCAGTACTTC.

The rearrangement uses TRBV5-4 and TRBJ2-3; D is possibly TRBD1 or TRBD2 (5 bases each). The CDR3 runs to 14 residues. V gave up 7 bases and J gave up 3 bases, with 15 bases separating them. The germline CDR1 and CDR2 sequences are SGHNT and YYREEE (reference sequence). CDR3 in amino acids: CASDRDRRTDTQYF. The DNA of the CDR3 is TGTGCCAGCGATCGGGACCGGCGGACAGATACGCAGTATTTT.

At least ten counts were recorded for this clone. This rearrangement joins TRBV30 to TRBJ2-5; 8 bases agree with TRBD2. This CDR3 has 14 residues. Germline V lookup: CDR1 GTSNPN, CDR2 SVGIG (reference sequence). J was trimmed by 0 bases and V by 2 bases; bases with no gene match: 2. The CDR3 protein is CAWSTSGHQETQYF. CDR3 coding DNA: TGTGCCTGGAGTACTAGCGGACACCAAGAGACCCAGTACTTC.

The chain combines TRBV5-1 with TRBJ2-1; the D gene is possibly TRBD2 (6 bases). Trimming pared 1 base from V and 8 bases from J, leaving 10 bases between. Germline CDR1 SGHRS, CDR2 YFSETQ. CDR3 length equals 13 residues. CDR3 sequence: CASSLRGGDEQFF. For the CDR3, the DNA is TGCGCCAGCAGCTTGCGGGGAGGCGATGAGCAGTTCTTC.

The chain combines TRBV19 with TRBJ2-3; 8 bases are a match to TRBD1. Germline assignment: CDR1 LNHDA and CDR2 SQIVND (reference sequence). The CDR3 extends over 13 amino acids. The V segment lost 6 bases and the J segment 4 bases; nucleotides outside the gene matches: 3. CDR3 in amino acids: CASRSGGADTQYF. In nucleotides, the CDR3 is TGTGCCAGTAGATCAGGGGGCGCAGATACGCAGTATTTT.

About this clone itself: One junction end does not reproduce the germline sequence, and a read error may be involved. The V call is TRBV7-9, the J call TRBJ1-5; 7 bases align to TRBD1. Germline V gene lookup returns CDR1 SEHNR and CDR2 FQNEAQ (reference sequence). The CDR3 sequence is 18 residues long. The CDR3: CASSGRDREDYSHQPQHF. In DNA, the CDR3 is TGTGCCAGCAGCGGCCGGGACAGAGAAGACTATAGCCATCAGCCCCAGCATTTT.

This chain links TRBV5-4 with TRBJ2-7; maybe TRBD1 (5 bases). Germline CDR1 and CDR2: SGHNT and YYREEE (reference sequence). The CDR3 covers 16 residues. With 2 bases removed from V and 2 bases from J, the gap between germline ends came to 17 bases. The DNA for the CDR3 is TGTGCCAGCAGCTTTGGGTTGGGGCGGAATCCCTACGAGCAGTACTTC. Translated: CASSFGLGRNPYEQYF.

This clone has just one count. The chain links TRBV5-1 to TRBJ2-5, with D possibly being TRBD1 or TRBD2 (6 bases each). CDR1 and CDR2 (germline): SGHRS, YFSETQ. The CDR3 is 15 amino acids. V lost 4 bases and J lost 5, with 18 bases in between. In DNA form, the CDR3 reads TGCGCCAGCAGCCCCCCTACCGGAGGGGGGGAGACCCAGTACTTC. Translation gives CASSPPTGGGETQYF.

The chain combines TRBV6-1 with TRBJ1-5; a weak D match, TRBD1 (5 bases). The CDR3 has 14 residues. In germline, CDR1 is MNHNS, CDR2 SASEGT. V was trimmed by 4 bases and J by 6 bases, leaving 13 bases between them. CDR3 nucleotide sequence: TGTGCCAGCAGTGGGCCAGGGCATAGTCAGCCCCAGCATTTT. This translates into CASSGPGHSQPQHF.

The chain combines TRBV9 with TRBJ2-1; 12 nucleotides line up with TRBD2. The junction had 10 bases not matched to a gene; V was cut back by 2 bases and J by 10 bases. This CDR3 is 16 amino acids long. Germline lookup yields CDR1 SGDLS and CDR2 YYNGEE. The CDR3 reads CASSVLSNGLAGEQFF. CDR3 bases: TGTGCCAGCAGCGTCTTATCAAACGGACTAGCGGGGGAGCAGTTCTTC.

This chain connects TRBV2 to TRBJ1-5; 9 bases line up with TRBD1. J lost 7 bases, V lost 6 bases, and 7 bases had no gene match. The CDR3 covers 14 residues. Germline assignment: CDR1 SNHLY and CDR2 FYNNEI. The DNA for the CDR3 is TGTGCCAGCAGCTACAGGGGGCGCGACCAGCCCCAGCATTTT. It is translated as CASSYRGRDQPQHF.

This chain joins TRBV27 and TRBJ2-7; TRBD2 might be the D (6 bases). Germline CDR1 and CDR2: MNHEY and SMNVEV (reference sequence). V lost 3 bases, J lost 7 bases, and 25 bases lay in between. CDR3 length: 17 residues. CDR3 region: CASSFLPSSDSPLEQYF. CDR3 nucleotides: TGTGCCAGCAGTTTCCTCCCCTCTAGCGACTCGCCTTTGGAGCAGTACTTC.

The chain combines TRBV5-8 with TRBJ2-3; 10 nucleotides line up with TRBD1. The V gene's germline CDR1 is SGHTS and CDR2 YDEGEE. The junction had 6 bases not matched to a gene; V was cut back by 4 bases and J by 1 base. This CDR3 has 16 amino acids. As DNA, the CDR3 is TGTGCCAGCAGCATGGGACAGGGGCCCCGCACAGATACGCAGTATTTT. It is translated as CASSMGQGPRTDTQYF.

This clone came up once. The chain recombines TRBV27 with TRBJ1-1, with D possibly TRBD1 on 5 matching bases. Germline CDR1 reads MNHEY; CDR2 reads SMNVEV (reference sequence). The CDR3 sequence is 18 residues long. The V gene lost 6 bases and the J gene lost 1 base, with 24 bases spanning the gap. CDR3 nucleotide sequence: TGTGCCAGCAGCTATATTCGCCGGGGGATGAGGGGGAACACTGAAGCTTTCTTT. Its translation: CASSYIRRGMRGNTEAFF.

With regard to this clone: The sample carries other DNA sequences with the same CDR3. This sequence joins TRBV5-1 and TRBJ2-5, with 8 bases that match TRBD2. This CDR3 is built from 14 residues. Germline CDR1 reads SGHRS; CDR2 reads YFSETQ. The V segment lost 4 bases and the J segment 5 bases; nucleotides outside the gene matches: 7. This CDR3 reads CASSTGLAGETQYF. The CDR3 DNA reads TGCGCCAGCAGCACCGGACTAGCTGGGGAGACCCAGTACTTC.

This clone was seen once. The CDR3 is CASSSLGAGVNTGELFF. Written as DNA, the CDR3 is TGTGCCAGCAGCTCCTTGGGGGCGGGAGTCAACACCGGGGAGCTGTTTTTT. V gene TRBV11-3 combines with J gene TRBJ2-2; D is perhaps TRBD2 (7 bases). The CDR3 sequence is 17 residues long. V gave up 4 bases and J gave up 2 bases, with 17 bases separating them. CDR1 and CDR2 from the germline V gene are SGHNT and YENEEA.

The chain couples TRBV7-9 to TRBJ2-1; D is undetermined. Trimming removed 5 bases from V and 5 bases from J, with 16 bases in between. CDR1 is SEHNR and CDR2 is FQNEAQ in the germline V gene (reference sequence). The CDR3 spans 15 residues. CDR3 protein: CASSLKGAAHNEQFF. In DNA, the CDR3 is TGTGCCAGCAGCCTAAAAGGAGCAGCGCACAATGAGCAGTTCTTC. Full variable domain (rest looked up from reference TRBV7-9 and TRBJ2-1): DTGVSQNPRHKITKRGQNVTFRCDPISEHNRLYWYRQTLGQGPEFLTYFQNEAQLEKSRLLSDRFSAERPKGSFSTLEIQRTEQGDSAMYLCASSLKGAAHNEQFFGPGTRLTVL.

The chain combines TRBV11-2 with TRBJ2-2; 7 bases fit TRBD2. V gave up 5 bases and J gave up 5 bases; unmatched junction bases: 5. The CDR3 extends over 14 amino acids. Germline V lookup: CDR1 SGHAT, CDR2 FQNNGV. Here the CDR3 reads CASSRSGGTGELFF. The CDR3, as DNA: TGTGCCAGCAGCCGTTCCGGGGGGACCGGGGAGCTGTTTTTT.

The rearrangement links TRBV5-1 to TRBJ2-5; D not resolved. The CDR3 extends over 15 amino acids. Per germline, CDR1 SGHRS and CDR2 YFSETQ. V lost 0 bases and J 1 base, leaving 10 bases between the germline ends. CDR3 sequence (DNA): TGCGCCAGCAGCTTGGCTACGGCACCCCAAGAGACCCAGTACTTC. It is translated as CASSLATAPQETQYF.

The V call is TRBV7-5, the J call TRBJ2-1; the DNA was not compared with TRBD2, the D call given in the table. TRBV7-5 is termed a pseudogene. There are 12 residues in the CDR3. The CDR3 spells CARTREGGDTFF. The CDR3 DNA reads TGTGCCAGAACCAGGGAGGGAGGAGATACTTTCTTC.

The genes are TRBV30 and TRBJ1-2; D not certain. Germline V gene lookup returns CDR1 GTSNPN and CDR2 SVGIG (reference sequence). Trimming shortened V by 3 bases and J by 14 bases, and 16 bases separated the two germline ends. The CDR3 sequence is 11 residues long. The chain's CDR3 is CAWSGRLSSTF. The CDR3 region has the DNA TGTGCCTGGAGCGGTAGACTGAGTTCGACCTTC.